This TCR beta chain comes out of a study of blood T cell repertoires in COVID-19. This clone was found once. The repertoire was sequenced with immunoSEQ multiplex PCR; TCRdb's copy has only in-frame clones and lacks some. The table has approximately 250,000 clones, around 93% seen once; the top ten hold 2.8%. Germline V gives CDR1 MNHEY, CDR2 SVGAGI. Germline trimming cut 7 bases from V and 4 bases from J; bases unmatched to any gene: 8. The CDR3 extends over 15 amino acids. Exposed participants came across a COVID-19 case within 2 weeks before study entry. This sequence originates from a man aged 35 to 55 who had been exposed to COVID-19. The specimen sequenced was PBMCs or T cells enriched from blood (not recorded which). The chain joins TRBV6-5 to TRBJ2-1; 9 nucleotides match TRBD2. This CDR3 is CASTKSGRPYNEQFF. The CDR3 DNA is TGTGCCAGCACTAAGAGCGGGAGGCCTTACAATGAGCAGTTCTTC.